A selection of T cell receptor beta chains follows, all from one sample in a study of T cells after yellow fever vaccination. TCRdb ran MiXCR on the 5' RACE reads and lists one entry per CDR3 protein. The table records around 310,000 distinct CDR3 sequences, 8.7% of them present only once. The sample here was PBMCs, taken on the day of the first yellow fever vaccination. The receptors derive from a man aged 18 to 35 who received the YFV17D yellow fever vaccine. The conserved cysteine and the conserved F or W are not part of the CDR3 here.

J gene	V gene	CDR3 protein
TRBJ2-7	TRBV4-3	ASSQWTAGSYEQY
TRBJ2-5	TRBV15	ATITRQTRPQETQY
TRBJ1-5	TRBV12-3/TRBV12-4	ASNPDRVDQPQH
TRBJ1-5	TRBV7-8	ASSLVRQRNQPQH
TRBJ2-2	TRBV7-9	ASSRPNVETGELF
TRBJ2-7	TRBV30	AWSGGAEQY
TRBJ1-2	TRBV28	ASRRQGRNYGYT
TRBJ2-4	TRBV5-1	ASSLPQGWGKMAKNIQY
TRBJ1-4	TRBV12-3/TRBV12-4	ASSFRNEKLF
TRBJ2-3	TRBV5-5	ASSLIAGTDTQY
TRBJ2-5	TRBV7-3	ASSFSGGGQTQY
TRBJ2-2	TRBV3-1	ASSQGWGPGGELF
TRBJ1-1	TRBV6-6	ASSSEGYTEAF
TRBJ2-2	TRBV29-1	SVASDIPPGELF
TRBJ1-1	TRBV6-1	ASSDPGTGNTEAF
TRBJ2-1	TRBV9	ASSVGATNNYNEQF
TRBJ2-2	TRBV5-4	ASSWRDYQILNTGELF
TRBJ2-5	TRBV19	ASSIAGVGSQY